The 19 T cell receptor beta chains presented below share a single source sample, sequenced in a study of OX40 agonist ivuxolimab in advanced cancers. Measured with immunoSEQ multiplex PCR; TCRdb has only the in-frame clones, and not every one. The profile covers 20,000 to 25,000 clones, with about 83% appearing a single time and approximately 23% taken by the ten largest. The sequencing here drew on CD4+ or CD8+ T cells sorted from blood, taken in a trial of the OX40 agonist ivuxolimab. These receptors originate from an adult with an advanced solid tumor such as melanoma, head and neck, liver or kidney cancer.

The genes are TRBV5-1 and TRBJ1-5; D perhaps matches TRBD1 (6 bases). The CDR3 is 15 residues long. Per the germline V gene, CDR1 is SGHRS and CDR2 is YFSETQ. V was trimmed by 2 bases and J by 2 bases, leaving 11 bases between them. The CDR3 DNA reads as TGCGCCAGCAGCTTCTTTGCAGGGGGCAATCAGCCCCAGCATTTT. It specifies CASSFFAGGNQPQHF.

V and J are TRBV19 and TRBJ1-1; no definite D call. The CDR3 extends over 14 amino acids. The germline V gene has CDR1 LNHDA and CDR2 SQIVND (reference sequence). The germline V and J ends were trimmed by 4 bases and 0 bases, with 9 bases remaining between them. CDR3 residues: CASSKREMNTEAFF. For the CDR3, the DNA is TGTGCCAGTAGTAAGAGGGAGATGAACACTGAAGCTTTCTTT.

This clone occurred once. The chain links TRBV6-5 to TRBJ2-5, with TRBD2 as a possible D gene (5 bases). This CDR3 contains 14 residues. Germline CDR1 MNHEY, CDR2 SVGAGI. The V and J ends lost 3 bases and 5 bases respectively, with 13 bases between them. For the CDR3, the DNA is TGTGCCAGCAGTTATGGCGAGGGCGGGGAGACCCAGTACTTC. Residues: CASSYGEGGETQYF.

The chain recombines TRBV27 with TRBJ2-1; D possibly corresponds to TRBD1 (5 bases). The CDR3 consists of 15 residues. In germline, CDR1 is MNHEY, CDR2 SMNVEV (reference sequence). Trimming took 0 bases from V and 4 from J, leaving 10 bases between them. The CDR3 region has the DNA TGTGCCAGCAGTTTATCGGTAGCAGGGTACAATGAGCAGTTCTTC. It codes for CASSLSVAGYNEQFF.

J is TRBJ2-6 and V is TRBV7-9; no firm D call. V lost 8 bases, J lost 0 bases, and 8 bases lay in between. Germline V gene data show CDR1 as SEHNR and CDR2 as FQNEAQ (reference sequence). This CDR3 has 14 residues. The CDR3 protein is CASGPISGANVLTF. The CDR3 DNA is TGTGCCAGCGGCCCGATCTCTGGGGCCAACGTCCTGACTTTC.

The chain joins TRBV18 to TRBJ2-1; possible D gene TRBD1, 5 bases. CDR1 and CDR2 from the germline V gene are KGHSH and LQKENI. Trimming stripped 2 bases from V and 2 bases from J, with 10 bases between. This CDR3 region has 15 residues. CDR3 nucleotide sequence: TGTGCCAGCTCACCAAGTGACAGACCCTACAATGAGCAGTTCTTC. Its translation is CASSPSDRPYNEQFF.

This clone has just one count. CDR3 amino acids: CASSALNTGELFF. For the CDR3, the DNA is TGTGCCAGCAGCGCTTTGAACACCGGGGAGCTGTTTTTT. The chain is built from TRBV9 and TRBJ2-2; D not certain. The CDR3 spans 13 residues. V lost 3 bases and J 1 base, leaving 4 bases between the germline ends. Germline assignment: CDR1 SGDLS and CDR2 YYNGEE.

The chain carries TRBV10-3 and TRBJ1-5; TRBD1 is a possible D gene (6 bases). Trimming took off 3 bases at V and 9 bases at J, with 15 bases between the two ends. Germline-derived CDR1 and CDR2 are ENHRY and SYGVKD. The CDR3 extends over 14 amino acids. The CDR3 is CAISDRGSTGPQHF. CDR3 nucleotides: TGTGCCATCAGTGACAGGGGCTCCACTGGGCCCCAGCATTTT.

The chain carries TRBV5-4 and TRBJ1-2; D is possibly TRBD1 (6 bases). V was trimmed by 3 bases and J by 4 bases, leaving 13 bases between them. The CDR3 runs 14 residues. The germline gives CDR1 SGHNT, CDR2 YYREEE (reference sequence). CDR3 sequence: CASSYKGETYGYTF. CDR3 bases: TGTGCCAGCAGCTACAAGGGGGAGACCTATGGCTACACCTTC.

This clone was counted a single time. The J gene is TRBJ2-3, the V gene TRBV28, with D unresolved. V dropped 5 bases and J dropped 2 bases, with 5 bases sitting between them. Germline values: CDR1 MDHEN, CDR2 SYDVKM. The CDR3 sequence is 12 residues long. This CDR3 reads CASSPTTDTQYF. The CDR3 bases are TGTGCCAGCAGTCCCACCACAGATACGCAGTATTTT.

The CDR3 DNA follows: TGTGCCAGCAGCCAAGAACCAGGGGGAGTTTGGGGCTACACCTTC. Its translation: CASSQEPGGVWGYTF. This chain joins TRBV14 and TRBJ1-2, with 7 positions matching TRBD1. The CDR3 spans 15 residues. CDR1 is SGHDN and CDR2 is FVKESK in the germline V gene. V shed 0 bases and J 8 bases; nucleotides not matched to a gene: 9.

The V gene is TRBV5-1, the J gene TRBJ1-1; D is possibly TRBD1 (5 bases). The V end was cut by 1 base, the J end by 0 bases, with 10 bases between. The CDR3 length is 15 residues. Germline CDR1 and CDR2: SGHRS and YFSETQ. The CDR3 nucleotides are TGCGCCAGCAGCTTGTACGACAGCTTGAACACTGAAGCTTTCTTT. Its translation: CASSLYDSLNTEAFF.

The chain employs TRBV13 and TRBJ2-2; D remains unclear. V was trimmed by 4 bases and J by 3 bases, leaving 3 bases between them. CDR1 is PRHDT and CDR2 is FYEKMQ in the germline V gene (reference sequence). The CDR3 covers 12 residues. The CDR3 reads CASSSYTGELFF. The CDR3, as DNA: TGTGCCAGCAGCTCCTACACCGGGGAGCTGTTTTTT. Variable domain in full (rest from reference TRBV13 and TRBJ2-2): AAGVIQSPRHLIKEKRETATLKCYPIPRHDTVYWYQQGPGQDPQFLISFYEKMQSDKGSIPDRFSAQQFSDYHSELNMSSLELGDSALYFCASSSYTGELFFGEGSRLTVL.

The sample holds one count of this clone. The rearrangement uses TRBV7-9 and TRBJ1-2; 8 bases map to TRBD1. Trimming took 5 bases from V and 4 from J; bases not matched to a gene: 9. Germline assignment: CDR1 SEHNR and CDR2 FQNEAQ (reference sequence). The CDR3 contains 15 residues. DNA for the CDR3: TGTGCCAGCAGCGACCCATTGGACAGGGCCTATGGCTACACCTTC. Its protein product is CASSDPLDRAYGYTF.

This clone has only a few counts. The V call is TRBV29-1, the J call TRBJ1-1, with D uncertain. Germline CDR1 SQVTM, CDR2 ANQGSEA. The CDR3 has 12 residues. The ends were cut back, 2 bases at V and 5 bases at J, with 9 bases in the middle. CDR3 bases: TGCAGCGTTGAATGGGTACGGACTGAAGCTTTCTTT. Its translation: CSVEWVRTEAFF.

The chain joins TRBV2 to TRBJ2-2; the D is unclear. Germline CDR1 and CDR2: SNHLY and FYNNEI. The CDR3 length is 15 residues. Trimming removed 0 bases at V and 1 base at J, with 6 bases between. The CDR3 region is CASSEAGQNTGELFF. In DNA form, the CDR3 reads TGTGCCAGCAGTGAAGCGGGCCAGAACACCGGGGAGCTGTTTTTT. Full variable domain (missing parts from reference TRBV2 and TRBJ2-2): EPEVTQTPSHQVTQMGQEVILRCVPISNHLYFYWYRQILGQKVEFLVSFYNNEISEKSEIFDDQFSVERPDGSNFTLKIRSTKLEDSAMYFCASSEAGQNTGELFFGEGSRLTVL.

J is TRBJ1-4 and V is TRBV25-1; TRBD1 is a possible D gene (5 bases). The V and J ends lost 1 base and 7 bases respectively, with 13 bases between them. Germline V lookup: CDR1 MGHDK, CDR2 SYGVNS. The CDR3 sequence is 15 residues long. This CDR3 is CASSEFPGTGEKLFF. CDR3 DNA sequence: TGTGCCAGCAGTGAATTCCCGGGGACTGGTGAAAAACTGTTTTTT. The entire variable domain, with the rest obtained from reference TRBV25-1 and TRBJ1-4, is as follows: EADIYQTPRYLVIGTGKKITLECSQTMGHDKMYWYQQDPGMELHLIHYSYGVNSTEKGDLSSESTVSRIRTEHFPLTLESARPSHTSQYLCASSEFPGTGEKLFFGSGTQLSVL.

The table lists this clone with a count of one. CDR3 DNA sequence: TGCGCCAGCAGCCAAGCTGAAATACCGAACACTGAAGCTTTCTTT. This translates into CASSQAEIPNTEAFF. The chain has TRBV4-1 and TRBJ1-1; no definite D call. The CDR3 loop spans 15 amino acids. Trimming removed 1 base at V and 1 base at J, with 10 bases between. Germline-derived CDR1 and CDR2 are MGHRA and YSYEKL.

This clone was recorded once. A clone one base away is much larger, so this may be a read error. The chain is built from TRBV11-1 and TRBJ1-2; D gene ambiguous. The germline CDR1 and CDR2 sequences are SGHAT and FQDESV (reference sequence). V lost 3 bases, J lost 5 bases, and 4 bases lay in between. The CDR3 is made up of 11 amino acids. CDR3 sequence reads: CASSLTYGYTF. In nucleotides, the CDR3 is TGTGCCAGCAGCTTGACTTATGGCTACACCTTC.